This T cell receptor (beta chain) was documented in a study of blood T cell repertoires in COVID-19. Study as a whole: Donors in the United States, Italy and Spain gave samples during acute or convalescent COVID-19. The cDNA or gDNA used as material had been derived from T cells, B-cell-depleted T cells, or PBMCs.

The CDR3 has 17 amino acids. Trimming stripped 3 bases from V and 0 bases from J, with 17 bases between. Germline V gives CDR1 MGHRA, CDR2 YSYEKL. Everyone who took part was roughly 18 to 95 years old, and they came from 24 US areas. In the original workflow: The assay estimated nucleated cells by amplifying reference gene primers. Sequenced by immunoSEQ multiplex PCR; TCRdb stores in-frame clones only, minus some. V and J calls and clone size come straight from that table; D and trimming were deduced from the DNA. Here the sample spans roughly 260,000 clones, roughly 87% being singletons. This sequence joins TRBV4-1 and TRBJ1-2, with unresolved D. The sequenced material came from PBMCs or T cells enriched from blood (not recorded which). This TCR came from a woman under 40 with acute COVID-19. The CDR3 DNA reads TGCGCCAGCAGCCACGTGAAGGTGGGCCTTACTAACTATGGCTACACCTTC. Translating gives CASSHVKVGLTNYGYTF.